The entry that follows covers one T cell receptor (beta chain) sequence. The CDR3 covers 15 residues. Germline CDR1 is SGHTA and CDR2 is FQGTGA. The J segment lost 1 base and the V segment lost 0 bases, leaving 1 base of the junction unmatched. Sequencing used immunoSEQ multiplex PCR; TCRdb keeps in-frame clones, though not all of them. This table holds roughly 95,000 clones, roughly 84% found once. Specified time point: pretreatment peripheral blood. These data come from a study of PD-L1 blockade in urothelial cancer. Background on the study: In terms of prior chemotherapy, patients had received 0 to 3 regimens. There were a median of approximately 150,000 T cells in blood samples.

The specimen comprised PBMCs, sampled around atezolizumab (anti-PD-L1) treatment. The J gene is TRBJ2-5, the V gene TRBV7-3, with TRBD2 identical over 8 bases. The receptor was derived from a man in his 60s with urothelial cancer. The DNA for the CDR3 is TGTGCCAGCAGCTTAACTAGCGGGATCCAAGAGACCCAGTACTTC. Translating it yields CASSLTSGIQETQYF.